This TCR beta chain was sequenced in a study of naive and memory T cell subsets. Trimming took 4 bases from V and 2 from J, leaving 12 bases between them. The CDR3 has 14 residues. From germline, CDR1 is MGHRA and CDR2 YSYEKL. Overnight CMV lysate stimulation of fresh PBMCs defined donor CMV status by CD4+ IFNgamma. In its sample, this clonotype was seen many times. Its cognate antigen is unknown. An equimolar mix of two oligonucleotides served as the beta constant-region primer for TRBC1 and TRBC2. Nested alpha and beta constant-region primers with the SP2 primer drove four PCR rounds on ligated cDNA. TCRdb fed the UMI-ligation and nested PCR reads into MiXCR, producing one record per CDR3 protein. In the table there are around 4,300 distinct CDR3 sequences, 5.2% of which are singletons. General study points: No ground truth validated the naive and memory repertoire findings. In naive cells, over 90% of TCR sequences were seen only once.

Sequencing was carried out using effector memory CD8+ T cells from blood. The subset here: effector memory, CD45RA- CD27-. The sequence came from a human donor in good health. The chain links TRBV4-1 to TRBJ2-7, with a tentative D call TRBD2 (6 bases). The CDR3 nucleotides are TGCGCCAGCAGCCCGGGCCCGGGGGCCTACGAGCAGTACTTC. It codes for CASSPGPGAYEQYF.